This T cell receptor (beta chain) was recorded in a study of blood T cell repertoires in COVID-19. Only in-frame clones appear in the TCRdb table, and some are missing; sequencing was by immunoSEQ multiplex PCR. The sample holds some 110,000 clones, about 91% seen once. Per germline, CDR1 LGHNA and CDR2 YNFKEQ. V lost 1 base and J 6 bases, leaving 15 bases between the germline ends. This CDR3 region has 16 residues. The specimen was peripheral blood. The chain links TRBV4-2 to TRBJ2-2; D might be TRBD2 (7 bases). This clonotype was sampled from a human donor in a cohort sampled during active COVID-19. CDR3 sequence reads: CASSQVRGGAAGELFF. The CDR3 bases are TGTGCCAGCAGCCAAGTTCGAGGGGGGGCGGCCGGGGAGCTGTTTTTT.